This T cell receptor beta chain was sequenced in a study of radiation and T cells in renal cell carcinoma. Study-level results: Pretreatment tumor biopsies were lacking, so baseline clonotypes are unknown.

Time point of the sample: blood 4 weeks post-SBRT, at nephrectomy. Treatment defined: 15 Gy SBRT to primary tumor, nephrectomy 4 weeks later. Nephrectomy followed 15 Gy stereotactic body radiation by 4 weeks. After SBRT, blood was collected at 2 and 4 weeks, plus baseline. The patient's renal cell carcinoma had clear cell pathology. Generated by immunoSEQ multiplex PCR, the TCRdb table keeps only in-frame clones and is missing some. This table holds tens of thousands of clones, 80% to 90% found once. The CDR3 runs 16 residues. Losses at the gene ends were 2 bases for V and 3 bases for J; bases not matched to a gene: 7. CDR1 and CDR2 (germline): MGHRA, YSYEKL. In the case of this clone: No antigen is known for it.

The chain carries TRBV4-1 and TRBJ2-5; 9 bases match TRBD1. This sample comprised blood, obtained from a patient whose treatment included radiotherapy and nephrectomy. The receptor comes from a woman aged 70 to 79 with renal cell carcinoma. DNA of the CDR3: TGCGCCAGCAGCCAACCTTTCCGGGACAGGGAAGAGACCCAGTACTTC. Translating gives CASSQPFRDREETQYF.